One and the same sample provided the 20 T cell receptor beta chains below, sequenced in a study of shared clonotypes between healthy human individuals. This table comes from immunoSEQ multiplex PCR, and its TCRdb copy is limited to in-frame clones, with some not included. In the table there are some 580,000 clones, 97% of which are singletons. Sequenced material: naive CD4+ T cells sorted from blood. Regarding subset: CD45RA+ positively selected. These receptors came from a woman in her twenties or thirties in good health.

The chain is built from TRBV2 and TRBJ2-7, with D possibly being TRBD2 (6 bases). V lost 3 bases and J lost 2, with 11 bases in between. The germline V gene has CDR1 SNHLY and CDR2 FYNNEI. CDR3 length: 14 residues. The CDR3 protein is CASSETGDPYEQYF. In nucleotides, the CDR3 is TGTGCCAGCAGTGAGACGGGAGACCCCTACGAGCAGTACTTC.

As concerns this clone: Distinct nucleotide sequences in the sample also encode this CDR3. The chain uses TRBV7-9 and TRBJ1-1, with D perhaps TRBD1 (5 bases). Trimming removed 1 base at V and 3 bases at J, with 6 bases between. This CDR3 has 13 amino acids. Germline CDR1 is SEHNR and CDR2 is FQNEAQ (reference sequence). The CDR3 sequence is CASSLVGDTEAFF. CDR3 coding DNA: TGTGCCAGCAGCTTAGTAGGGGACACTGAAGCTTTCTTT.

On this clone itself: Distinct nucleotide sequences in the sample also encode this CDR3. This chain joins TRBV7-9 and TRBJ1-2; D ambiguous. V lost 3 bases and J lost 3, with 8 bases in between. This CDR3 has 13 amino acids. Looked up from germline, CDR1 is SEHNR and CDR2 is FQNEAQ (reference sequence). CDR3 nucleotide sequence: TGTGCCAGCAGCTTTACGGGCTACTATGGCTACACCTTC. Its protein product is CASSFTGYYGYTF.

J is TRBJ2-1 and V is TRBV28; D may be TRBD2 (5 bases). This CDR3 comprises 15 residues. V was clipped by 3 bases and J by 9 bases, with 18 bases between them. Germline CDR1 is MDHEN and CDR2 is SYDVKM. CDR3 region: CASSFEDSVISEQFF. The CDR3 bases are TGTGCCAGCAGTTTTGAGGATAGCGTGATATCTGAGCAGTTCTTC.

The rearrangement links TRBV2 to TRBJ1-5; D unclear. The germline gives CDR1 SNHLY, CDR2 FYNNEI. This CDR3 region has 12 residues. V was shortened by 7 bases and J by 4 bases, with 8 bases between the two germline ends. CDR3: CASKDGNQPQHF. DNA for the CDR3: TGTGCCAGCAAAGACGGGAATCAGCCCCAGCATTTT.

The chain carries TRBV5-6 and TRBJ2-7, with 10 bases matching TRBD1. The trim removed 0 bases at V and 3 bases at J, leaving 3 bases unmatched. This CDR3 is 15 amino acids long. Germline V CDR1 and CDR2: SGHDT, YYEEEE. CDR3 in amino acids: CASSLETGGGYEQYF. The CDR3 DNA is TGTGCCAGCAGCTTGGAGACAGGGGGCGGCTACGAGCAGTACTTC.

The J gene is TRBJ1-1, the V gene TRBV18, with 7 bases fitting TRBD1. This CDR3 is built from 15 residues. V was clipped by 5 bases and J by 4 bases; unmatched bases: 10. Germline V gene sequence: CDR1 KGHSH, CDR2 LQKENI. The DNA of the CDR3 is TGTGCCAGCTCAATAACAGGGGAATCAACCACTGAAGCTTTCTTT. This translates into CASSITGESTTEAFF. Drawing the rest from reference TRBV18 and TRBJ1-1, the complete variable domain is NAGVMQNPRHLVRRRGQEARLRCSPMKGHSHVYWYRQLPEEGLKFMVYLQKENIIDESGMPKERFSAEFPKEGPSILRIQQVVRGDSAAYFCASSITGESTTEAFFGQGTRLTVV.

The chain employs TRBV7-9 and TRBJ2-7; the D gene is possibly TRBD1 (6 bases). CDR3 length: 14 residues. Trimming shortened V by 5 bases and J by 2 bases, and 13 bases separated the two germline ends. In germline, CDR1 is SEHNR, CDR2 FQNEAQ (reference sequence). For the CDR3, the DNA is TGTGCCAGCAGCCCCCGGGACACAGCCTACGAGCAGTACTTC. It specifies CASSPRDTAYEQYF.

This clone is a singleton in its sample. The rearrangement uses TRBV6-5 and TRBJ2-3; D gene uncertain. Trimming took off 1 base at V and 0 bases at J, with 8 bases between the two ends. The V gene's germline CDR1 is MNHEY and CDR2 SVGAGI. The CDR3 is 15 residues long. The CDR3 region is CASSYLSTSTDTQYF. The CDR3 DNA is TGTGCCAGCAGTTACTTGTCCACTAGCACAGATACGCAGTATTTT.

The chain recombines TRBV30 with TRBJ2-7; 7 bases fit TRBD1. With V trimmed by 2 bases and J by 3 bases, 7 bases remained unmatched. The CDR3 loop spans 14 amino acids. Germline CDR1 and CDR2: GTSNPN and SVGIG (reference sequence). The DNA for the CDR3 is TGTGCCTGGAGTCCGACAGGGTTAAGCTACGAGCAGTACTTC. As protein: CAWSPTGLSYEQYF.

This chain joins TRBV5-6 and TRBJ2-5, with TRBD2 matching over 8 bases. The DNA end lines up better with TRBJ2-7; the J call may be wrong. This CDR3 has 19 residues. Germline CDR1 is SGHDT and CDR2 is YYEEEE. The CDR3 bases are TGTGCCAGCAGCTTTTTCATTCGGCGGGAGGTTGGGAGGCAATACGAGCAGTACTTC. Its translation is CASSFFIRREVGRQYEQYF.

The V gene is TRBV28, the J gene TRBJ1-2; D is uncertain. From germline, CDR1 is MDHEN and CDR2 SYDVKM. Trimming left V 7 bases short and J 3 bases short, with 9 bases between. The CDR3 is 12 residues long. For the CDR3, the DNA is TGTGCCAGCAAGTACAGATACTATGGCTACACCTTC. Residues: CASKYRYYGYTF.

The gene calls are TRBV7-9 and TRBJ1-2, with D possibly TRBD1 on 6 matching bases. Germline V gene data show CDR1 as SEHNR and CDR2 as FQNEAQ (reference sequence). The CDR3 length is 15 residues. Trimming pared 5 bases from V and 1 base from J, leaving 14 bases between. This CDR3 reads CASSPPGHRNYGYTF. CDR3 nucleotide sequence: TGTGCCAGCAGCCCTCCGGGACACCGTAACTATGGCTACACCTTC.

This chain connects TRBV6-1 to TRBJ2-1; maybe TRBD1 (5 bases). The CDR3 spans 15 residues. In germline, CDR1 is MNHNS, CDR2 SASEGT. Between the trimmed V and J ends, which lost 6 bases and 0 bases, there was a span of 12 bases. This chain's CDR3 is CASRYRRSSYNEQFF. CDR3 sequence (DNA): TGTGCCAGCAGATACAGGAGAAGCTCCTACAATGAGCAGTTCTTC.

The chain uses TRBV19 and TRBJ2-3; tentatively, D is TRBD1 (5 bases). The CDR3 runs to 15 residues. The V end lost 1 base, the J end lost 8 bases, and 16 bases lay between the germline ends. The V gene's germline CDR1 is LNHDA and CDR2 SQIVND (reference sequence). CDR3 protein: CASSIGAGQTGTQYF. CDR3 DNA sequence: TGTGCCAGTAGTATAGGGGCAGGACAAACGGGTACGCAGTATTTT.

This sequence joins TRBV15 and TRBJ2-7, with 9 bases lining up with TRBD1. V lost 1 base to trimming and J lost 2 bases; unmatched junction nucleotides: 6. Germline lookup yields CDR1 LNHNV and CDR2 YYDKDF (reference sequence). CDR3 size: 16 residues. This CDR3 is CATSRGGGQGTYEQYF. In DNA, the CDR3 is TGTGCCACCAGCAGAGGGGGGGGACAGGGAACCTACGAGCAGTACTTC.

V gene TRBV19 combines with J gene TRBJ2-4, with 8 bases matching TRBD2. CDR3 length equals 14 residues. Germline V gene sequence: CDR1 LNHDA, CDR2 SQIVND (reference sequence). After removal of 7 bases from V and 0 bases from J, the junction contained 2 bases not matched to a gene. The CDR3 sequence: CASKLAVAKNIQYF. The CDR3 DNA follows: TGTGCCAGTAAACTAGCGGTAGCCAAAAACATTCAGTACTTC.

V usage is TRBV5-4 and J usage is TRBJ2-1; D is unclear. There are 13 residues in the CDR3. V lost 4 bases and J lost 6, with 11 bases in between. Germline-derived CDR1 and CDR2 are SGHNT and YYREEE (reference sequence). The CDR3 loop is CASSPGEPNEQFF. As DNA, the CDR3 is TGTGCCAGCAGCCCCGGTGAGCCCAATGAGCAGTTCTTC.

This rearrangement joins TRBV13 to TRBJ1-2; D not resolved. The CDR3 runs to 12 residues. V was shortened by 5 bases and J by 8 bases, with 12 bases between the two germline ends. Per the germline V gene, CDR1 is PRHDT and CDR2 is FYEKMQ (reference sequence). The CDR3 loop is CASSGRVEGYTF. CDR3 DNA: TGTGCCAGCAGCGGAAGAGTGGAAGGCTACACCTTC.

This chain joins TRBV23-1 and TRBJ2-7; 10 bases agree with TRBD1. TRBV23-1 is flagged as an ORF with uncertain function. The CDR3 length is 17 residues. The V and J ends lost 0 bases and 5 bases, in that order; junction bases with no gene match: 10. This chain's CDR3 is CASSQSGRQGAGHEQYF. The CDR3 DNA is TGCGCCAGCAGTCAATCGGGACGACAGGGGGCGGGACACGAGCAGTACTTC.